This TCR beta chain was captured by sequencing in a study of beta chain features in type 1 diabetes listed by TCRdb under 2018. Describing the broader study: Patients and healthy donors did not differ in mean age, gender distribution, total cell number or subset yield. Across all samples, almost 110 million sorted cells were examined, and cell number per subset correlated strongly with RNA yield. In the study, TCRB repertoires of sorted circulating CD4+ T cell subsets from recently diagnosed type 1 diabetes patients were compared with those of matched healthy donors. Naive and central memory subsets were obtained from all 30 or so donors, but regulatory and stem cell-like memory subsets were isolated from only 8 patients and roughly 8 healthy donors.

The research as a whole found: The naive, central memory and regulatory TCRB repertoires appeared to resemble one another more closely among patients than among healthy donors. Because small numbers of individuals were included in the HLA sub-analyses, any influence of HLA type on TCRB rearrangement was left unresolved. Shorter templates might have been favored by PCR, but patient and control samples were amplified and corrected together, so both groups would have been affected equally by any skew. Type 1 diabetes patients showed a moderate but significant shortening of TCRB CDR3 length in all four CD4+ subsets. Because cDNA was sequenced instead of genomic DNA, highly expressing activated cells could be over-represented, though the groups showed no difference in activation or CD3 levels. Fewer insertions and more nucleotide deletions at VDJ recombination sites were observed in patients with type 1 diabetes, implying thymic rearrangement abnormalities.

From the cysteine through the phenylalanine, the CDR3 covers 16 amino acids. Of the read, only the CDR3 DNA is kept; its 48 bases are in frame from base 1. Relative to germline, V is missing 1 base and J is missing 2 bases, with 4 bases of the junction outside any gene match. CDR1 and CDR2 are read off the germline V gene as LGHNA and YNFKEQ. Regarding this clone: It has no known antigen specificity. Within one base of it there is no much larger clone, and no base qualities were kept.

Each donor gave one peripheral blood draw, averaging approximately 0.11 L, which was collected into heparinised tubes. Naive, central memory, regulatory and stem cell-like memory CD4+ T cells were sorted on a BD FACSAria II using a panel including CD45RO, CCR7, CD25, CD127, CD95 and CD27. A purity above 98% was achieved for all sorted populations. PBMCs were isolated right away by Lymphoprep density gradient centrifugation and were stained directly, without culture. So that batch effects would be minimized, each experiment stained and sorted samples in pairs, pairing one healthy donor with one patient. The entire amount of isolated RNA was reverse transcribed using the High Capacity cDNA Reverse Transcription Kit, so the sequenced TCRB transcripts were expressed ones. Deep immunoSEQ sequencing was applied to naive, central memory and regulatory T cell samples, giving an average of approximately 3.8 million total reads per sample. Sorted cells were lysed in RLT buffer and RNA was extracted with DNase-treated RNeasy Micro or Mini kits, depending on cell number. Each cell subset was processed on its own to prevent cross-contamination, while patient and healthy donor samples were processed together. The immunoSEQ multiplex PCR was used to amplify TCRB sequences from cDNA, yielding 87-bp fragments that span the CDR3 region. The amplicons were sequenced using the Illumina HiSeq platform. On the authors' methods: Synthetic template baselines were used to correct PCR bias computationally, reads within Hamming distance 2 were collapsed, and singletons that could not be merged were discarded. Reads were aligned to IMGT to assign V, D and J genes, CDR3 length, and insertions or deletions at six rearrangement sites. Within each subset, clonotype counts were normalized to the number of sorted cells before true diversity and Gini coefficients were calculated with the tcR R package. The overlap coefficient, calculated on TCRB nucleotide sequences, was used to measure repertoire sharing. Out-of-frame TCRB sequences from naive cells were analyzed to stand in for the pre-selection repertoire. What TCRdb holds here is the immuneACCESS table cut down to in-frame rearrangements. Part of the clones is not present; checked against another copy, under half of the missing clones reflect an unresolved V gene, and the others are unexplained. V and J calls and clone size are given by that table; D and trimming were obtained from the DNA. The sample table lists approximately 270,000 clones, 14% of them with a count of one. The ten largest clonotypes hold approximately 0.015% of the sample.

Sequencing used naive CD4+ T cells from blood. This specimen's cell subset or site label, interpreted: true naive CD4+ T cells. Rearrangement joined TRBV4-2 to TRBJ2-5, with 10 central nucleotides matching TRBD2. This TCR derives from a man between 25 and 39 years old with type 1 diabetes. The DNA reads as follows: TGTGCCAGCAGCCAAGCGGGGACTAGCGCTCAAGAGACCCAGTACTTC. This codes for CASSQAGTSAQETQYF.